This T cell receptor (beta chain) was captured by sequencing in a study of blood T cells in healthy people across ages. A sample-barcoded 5' primer and a J-beta primer mix were used in a second PCR of roughly 7 to 11 cycles. TCRdb reprocessed the 5' RACE reads with MiXCR, giving one entry per CDR3 protein. Here the sample spans 1.6 million or so distinct CDR3 sequences, roughly a third being singletons. This CDR3 spans 12 amino acids. From germline, CDR1 is ENHRY and CDR2 SYGVKD. With 8 bases removed from V and 6 bases from J, the gap between germline ends came to 12 bases. Sequencing input: blood. The gene calls are TRBV10-3 and TRBJ2-3; TRBD1 might be the D (5 bases). The sequence was obtained from a woman in her twenties or thirties in good health. This chain's CDR3 is CAIGADGDTQYF. The CDR3 nucleotides are TGTGCCATCGGGGCGGACGGTGATACGCAGTATTTT.